The 28 T cell receptor beta chains presented below share a single source sample, sequenced in a study of T cell responses to AZD1222 COVID-19 vaccine. Libraries were prepared by immunoSEQ multiplex PCR; TCRdb keeps only in-frame clonotypes and omits some of them. The table records tens of thousands of clones, about 90% of them present only once. The source was peripheral blood, collected on day 0 of AZD1222 vaccination. The source is an adult in good health.

In DNA form, the CDR3 reads TGTGCCAGCTGGGACAGTTCCTATAATTCACCCCTCCACTTT. This codes for CASWDSSYNSPLHF. This chain joins TRBV10-3 and TRBJ1-6, with TRBD1 matching over 7 bases. The CDR3 covers 14 residues. Trimming at V came to 10 bases and at J to 1 base, leaving 4 bases not matched to a gene. Germline V gene data show CDR1 as ENHRY and CDR2 as SYGVKD.

The chain recombines TRBV20-1 with TRBJ1-2, with a possible D match to TRBD1 (6 bases). V lost 3 bases, J lost 4 bases, and 9 bases lay in between. The CDR3 totals 12 residues. CDR1 DFQATT and CDR2 SNEGSKA come from the germline V gene (reference sequence). Here the CDR3 reads CSASSGVYGYTF. The DNA for the CDR3 is TGCAGTGCTAGTTCAGGGGTCTATGGCTACACCTTC.

The chain couples TRBV10-2 to TRBJ1-1; TRBD1 aligns across 10 bases. This CDR3 contains 15 residues. V dropped 7 bases and J dropped 0; count of bases not matched to a gene: 5. The germline CDR1 and CDR2 sequences are WSHSY and SAAADI. The chain's CDR3 is CASKDRGVMNTEAFF. CDR3 bases: TGCGCCAGCAAGGACAGGGGGGTAATGAACACTGAAGCTTTCTTT.

The chain has TRBV4-3 and TRBJ2-3, with D possibly matching TRBD2 (7 bases). Deletions cut 4 bases from V and 4 bases from J, with 30 bases between. CDR1 is LGHNA and CDR2 is YSLEER in the germline V gene. This CDR3 spans 20 amino acids. The CDR3 sequence is CASSLRGGFLADPSPDTQYF. For the CDR3, the DNA is TGCGCCAGCAGCCTAAGGGGGGGGTTTCTAGCGGACCCTTCACCAGATACGCAGTATTTT.

This clone has a single count. The V and J genes are TRBV5-1 and TRBJ2-3; TRBD2 aligns across 7 bases. Trimming removed 6 bases from V and 1 base from J; junction bases left unmatched: 5. Germline V CDR1 and CDR2: SGHRS, YFSETQ. There are 14 residues in the CDR3. The CDR3 spells CASKWGGGTDTQYF. For the CDR3, the DNA is TGCGCCAGCAAGTGGGGAGGGGGCACAGATACGCAGTATTTT.

A single count supports this clone. The chain couples TRBV15 to TRBJ2-2, with D unresolved. V was trimmed by 5 bases and J by 6 bases, leaving 7 bases between them. CDR1 is LNHNV, CDR2 YYDKDF, per germline (reference sequence). The CDR3 length is 12 residues. In DNA form, the CDR3 reads TGTGCCACCAGCGTGGGTGCCGGGGAGCTGTTTTTT. This sequence encodes CATSVGAGELFF.

The V and J genes are TRBV27 and TRBJ2-1; D might be TRBD1 or TRBD2, each matching 5 bases. V was shortened by 6 bases and J by 6 bases, with 21 bases between the two germline ends. The length of the CDR3 is 16 residues. Germline assignment: CDR1 MNHEY and CDR2 SMNVEV (reference sequence). The CDR3 DNA sequence: TGTGCCAGCAGCGGCAGGGCCCGGATGGGGGTCAATGAGCAGTTCTTC. It translates to CASSGRARMGVNEQFF.

This chain links TRBV3-1 (or the pseudogene TRBV3-2) with TRBJ1-2, with D unresolved. CDR1 is LGHDT, CDR2 YNNKEL, per germline (reference sequence). CDR3 length equals 11 residues. Trimming removed 0 bases at V and 5 bases at J, with 1 base between. The CDR3 protein is CASSQEYGYTF. CDR3 DNA: TGTGCCAGCAGCCAAGAGTATGGCTACACCTTC.

The chain joins TRBV6-2 or TRBV6-3 to TRBJ2-7, with D possibly being TRBD1 or TRBD2 (5 bases each). Deletions cut 4 bases from V and 2 bases from J, with 15 bases between. The CDR3 spans 15 residues. Germline V gene sequence: CDR1 MNHEY, CDR2 SVGEGT. This chain's CDR3 is CASSSLRDGTYEQYF. The CDR3 nucleotides read TGTGCCAGCAGTTCCCTCCGGGACGGAACCTACGAGCAGTACTTC.

V and J are TRBV5-4 and TRBJ1-1; D not certain. Germline values: CDR1 SGHNT, CDR2 YYREEE (reference sequence). The CDR3 has 14 amino acids. Trimming shortened V by 4 bases and J by 1 base, and 11 bases separated the two germline ends. The CDR3 coding sequence is TGTGCCAGCAGCGCCTTAACAACGAACACTGAAGCTTTCTTT. Translating it yields CASSALTTNTEAFF.

In this sample, this clone turned up once. The V call is TRBV9, the J call TRBJ2-3; 8 nucleotides agree with TRBD2. Germline assignment: CDR1 SGDLS and CDR2 YYNGEE. J lost 7 bases, V lost 0 bases, and 4 bases had no gene match. There are 14 residues in the CDR3. The CDR3: CASSVATSGYTQYF. CDR3 bases: TGTGCCAGCAGCGTAGCAACTAGCGGATATACGCAGTATTTT.

The rearrangement links TRBV2 to TRBJ1-3; the D is unclear. V gave up 0 bases and J gave up 5 bases, with 8 bases separating them. This CDR3 is built from 14 residues. Germline V CDR1 and CDR2: SNHLY, FYNNEI. In nucleotides, the CDR3 is TGTGCCAGCAGTGAAGCAGGGTGGCGAAACACCATATATTTT. Residues: CASSEAGWRNTIYF.

The chain combines TRBV7-2 with TRBJ2-3, with D uncertain. Germline CDR1 and CDR2: SGHTA and FQGNSA. Trimming shortened V by 3 bases and J by 0 bases, and 7 bases separated the two germline ends. This CDR3 has 14 amino acids. CDR3 DNA sequence: TGTGCCAGCAGCTTTCCCGCTAGCACAGATACGCAGTATTTT. Translation gives CASSFPASTDTQYF.

The chain couples TRBV5-1 to TRBJ2-3; D might be TRBD2 (5 bases). CDR1 and CDR2 from the germline V gene are SGHRS and YFSETQ. CDR3 size: 13 residues. V was clipped by 6 bases and J by 1 base, with 9 bases between them. The CDR3 DNA reads as TGCGCCAGCACTTGGGGAGGCACAGATACGCAGTATTTT. It translates to CASTWGGTDTQYF.

Notes on this clone: One junction end does not reproduce the germline sequence, and a read error may be involved. V and J are TRBV6-4 and TRBJ1-2; D gene uncertain. The CDR3 has 11 residues. The germline CDR1 and CDR2 sequences are MRHNA and SNTAGT. CDR3 amino acids: CASSILDGGSF. The DNA of the CDR3 is TGTGCCAGCAGCATTCTGGACGGCGGCTCCTTC.

The V call is TRBV19, the J call TRBJ1-1; 8 bases agree with TRBD1. CDR1 and CDR2 (germline): LNHDA, SQIVND (reference sequence). V shed 4 bases and J 0 bases; nucleotides not matched to a gene: 7. This CDR3 comprises 16 residues. The DNA of the CDR3 is TGTGCCAGTAGTACCGGACAGGGAGTTGTGAACACTGAAGCTTTCTTT. Its translation is CASSTGQGVVNTEAFF.

The V and J genes are TRBV6-5 and TRBJ1-2; D call uncertain. The CDR3 spans 12 residues. Germline V gene lookup returns CDR1 MNHEY and CDR2 SVGAGI. V was clipped by 8 bases and J by 4 bases, with 11 bases between them. The CDR3 DNA follows: TGTGCCAGCGGGCAAAGCCCCTATGGCTACACCTTC. It specifies CASGQSPYGYTF.

This chain links TRBV19 with TRBJ1-1; D is ambiguous. The CDR3 is made up of 16 amino acids. With 7 bases removed from V and 1 base from J, the gap between germline ends came to 19 bases. Germline V gene lookup returns CDR1 LNHDA and CDR2 SQIVND (reference sequence). CDR3 protein: CASTPVGRLRNTEAFF. CDR3 coding DNA: TGTGCCAGTACTCCGGTGGGGAGACTGAGGAACACTGAAGCTTTCTTT.

This rearrangement joins TRBV29-1 to TRBJ2-7; tentatively, D is TRBD1 (5 bases). This CDR3 comprises 12 residues. Germline V lookup: CDR1 SQVTM, CDR2 ANQGSEA. Trimming pared 2 bases from V and 5 bases from J, leaving 10 bases between. The CDR3, as DNA: TGCAGCGTTGAACAGGGCGGCGACGAGCAGTACTTC. Translated: CSVEQGGDEQYF.

This chain joins TRBV12-3 or TRBV12-4 and TRBJ1-2; 9 positions match TRBD1. CDR3 size: 12 residues. After removal of 7 bases from V and 11 bases from J, the junction contained 8 bases not matched to a gene. The CDR3 sequence: CASTGTGLIYTF. CDR3 nucleotides: TGTGCCAGCACCGGGACAGGGTTGATATACACCTTC.

This clone has only one observation. The chain combines TRBV6-4 with TRBJ1-2; D may be TRBD1 (5 bases). Germline CDR1 is MRHNA and CDR2 is SNTAGT. The V end lost 1 base, the J end lost 4 bases, and 16 bases lay between the germline ends. This CDR3 contains 16 residues. The CDR3 DNA reads TGTGCCAGCAGTGACTGGGGGGGTTTGGATCCCTATGGCTACACCTTC. Its translation: CASSDWGGLDPYGYTF.

This chain links TRBV29-1 with TRBJ1-2, with D maybe TRBD1 (6 bases). Per germline, CDR1 SQVTM and CDR2 ANQGSEA. V was cut by 3 bases and J by 4 bases, with 15 bases left in between. This CDR3 contains 14 residues. The CDR3 DNA reads TGCAGCGTTGACCTCGGACAGACAGCCTATGGCTACACCTTC. Translating it yields CSVDLGQTAYGYTF.

The rearrangement uses TRBV5-1 and TRBJ2-7, with 7 bases identical to TRBD1. J gave up 2 bases and V 4 bases, and 3 bases lay outside the gene matches. Germline CDR1 and CDR2: SGHRS and YFSETQ. CDR3 length equals 13 residues. The CDR3 spells CASSRDSPYEQYF. The CDR3 DNA sequence: TGCGCCAGCAGCCGGGACAGCCCCTACGAGCAGTACTTC. Looking up the rest from reference TRBV5-1 and TRBJ2-7 gives the full variable domain: KAGVTQTPRYLIKTRGQQVTLSCSPISGHRSVSWYQQTPGQGLQFLFEYFSETQRNKGNFPGRFSGRQFSNSRSEMNVSTLELGDSALYLCASSRDSPYEQYFGPGTRLTVT.

The chain carries TRBV9 and TRBJ2-5; the D gene could be TRBD1 or TRBD2 (5 bases each). Germline loops: CDR1 SGDLS, CDR2 YYNGEE. V was cut by 2 bases and J by 5 bases, with 16 bases left in between. The CDR3 runs to 15 residues. CDR3 sequence: CASSVGKGDRETQYF. CDR3 sequence (DNA): TGTGCCAGCAGCGTCGGGAAAGGGGACCGGGAGACCCAGTACTTC.

Turning to this clone: The DNA is left out, because the CDR3 cannot be placed on it with certainty; the CDR3 is given as TCRdb lists it. The rearrangement joins TRBV7-3 to TRBJ1-6. Germline assignment: CDR1 SGHTA and CDR2 FQGTGA. Counting both end residues, the CDR3 totals 17 amino acids. The CDR3 sequence: CASSFGPGDTYNSPLHF.

This chain connects TRBV11-2 to TRBJ1-3; D is ambiguous. This CDR3 spans 14 amino acids. CDR1 is SGHAT and CDR2 is FQNNGV in the germline V gene. Trimming cost V 4 bases and J 4 bases, with 11 bases left between them. CDR3 sequence: CASSSLSGGNTIYF. CDR3 nucleotide sequence: TGTGCCAGCAGCTCACTCTCGGGGGGAAACACCATATATTTT.

This clone showed up just a few times. J is TRBJ2-4 and V is TRBV7-2; the D gene could be TRBD1 or TRBD2 (5 bases each). Germline V gene sequence: CDR1 SGHTA, CDR2 FQGNSA. The CDR3 runs 16 residues. Trimming took off 3 bases at V and 0 bases at J, with 12 bases between the two ends. This CDR3 reads CASSFGTQAAKNIQYF. Written as DNA, the CDR3 is TGTGCCAGCAGCTTTGGGACCCAGGCAGCCAAAAACATTCAGTACTTC.

This chain uses TRBV28 with TRBJ1-2; tentative D call: TRBD1 (5 bases). Germline V lookup: CDR1 MDHEN, CDR2 SYDVKM. V was clipped by 3 bases and J by 2 bases, with 16 bases between them. The CDR3 loop spans 16 amino acids. This CDR3 reads CASSFERIGDNYGYTF. The CDR3 bases are TGTGCCAGCAGTTTTGAAAGGATCGGGGACAACTATGGCTACACCTTC.